This T cell receptor beta chain is from a study of cytomegalovirus exposure and HLA in healthy donors. The study, taken as a whole, reports: A later analysis linked a missense DCLRE1C variant to TCR beta V- and J-gene trimming. CMV serostatus was the only immune exposure information that was available. Researchers counted around 180 TCR beta chains as cytomegalovirus-associated. A later analysis reported that several of the most significant clusters appeared to be linked to common viral pathogens, among them Epstein-Barr virus.

PCR used 60 Vbeta primers and 13 Jbeta primers. Measured with immunoSEQ multiplex PCR; TCRdb has only the in-frame clones, and not every one. The sample shows 130,000 to 150,000 clones, about 79% of them seen only once. Regarding this clone: Its antigen is not known.

The V segment lost 5 bases and the J segment 9 bases; nucleotides outside the gene matches: 4. The CDR3 runs 13 residues. The germline V gene has CDR1 SGHVS and CDR2 FNYEAQ. This TCR came from a male donor in good health and CMV-seronegative. Sequencing was performed on PBMCs. The chain carries TRBV7-6 and TRBJ1-6; 7 nucleotides match TRBD1. The CDR3, as DNA: TGTGCCAGCAGCACCAGACAGGGTTCACCCCTCCACTTT. It encodes CASSTRQGSPLHF. Full variable domain (outside the CDR3, taken from reference TRBV7-6 and TRBJ1-6): GAGVSQSPRYKVTKRGQDVALRCDPISGHVSLYWYRQALGQGPEFLTYFNYEAQQDKSGLPNDRFSAERPEGSISTLTIQRTEQRDSAMYRCASSTRQGSPLHFGNGTRLTVT.